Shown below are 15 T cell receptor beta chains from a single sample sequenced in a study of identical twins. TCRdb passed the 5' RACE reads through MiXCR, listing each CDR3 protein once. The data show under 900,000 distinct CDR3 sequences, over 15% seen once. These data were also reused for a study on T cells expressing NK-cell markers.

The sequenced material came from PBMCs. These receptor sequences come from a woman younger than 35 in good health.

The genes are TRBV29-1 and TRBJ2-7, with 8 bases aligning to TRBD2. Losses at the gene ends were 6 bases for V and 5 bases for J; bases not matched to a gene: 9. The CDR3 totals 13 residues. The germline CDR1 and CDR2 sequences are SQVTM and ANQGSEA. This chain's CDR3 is CSVRTSNEHEQYF. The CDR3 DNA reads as TGCAGCGTACGGACTAGCAACGAACACGAGCAGTACTTC.

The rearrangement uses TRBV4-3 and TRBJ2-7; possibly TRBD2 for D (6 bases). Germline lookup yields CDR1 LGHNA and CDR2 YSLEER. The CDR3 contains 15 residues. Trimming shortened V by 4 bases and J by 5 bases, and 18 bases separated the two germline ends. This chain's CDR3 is CASSRGSGEVHEQYF. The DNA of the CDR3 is TGCGCCAGCAGCCGGGGGAGTGGGGAGGTCCACGAGCAGTACTTC.

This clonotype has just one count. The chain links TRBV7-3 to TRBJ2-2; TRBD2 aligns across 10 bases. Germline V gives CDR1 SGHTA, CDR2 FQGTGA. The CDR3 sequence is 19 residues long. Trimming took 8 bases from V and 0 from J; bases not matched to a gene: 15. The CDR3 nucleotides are TGTGCCAGCTGTTCCAAGCGGGGGGGCGTACTCGCGAACACCGGGGAGCTGTTTTTT. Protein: CASCSKRGGVLANTGELFF.

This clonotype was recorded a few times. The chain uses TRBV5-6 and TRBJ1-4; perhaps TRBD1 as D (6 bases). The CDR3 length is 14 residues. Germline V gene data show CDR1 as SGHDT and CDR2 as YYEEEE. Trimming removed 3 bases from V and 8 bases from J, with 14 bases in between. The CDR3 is CASSSGRGTEKLFF. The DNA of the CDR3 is TGTGCCAGCAGCTCCGGGAGGGGGACGGAAAAACTGTTTTTT.

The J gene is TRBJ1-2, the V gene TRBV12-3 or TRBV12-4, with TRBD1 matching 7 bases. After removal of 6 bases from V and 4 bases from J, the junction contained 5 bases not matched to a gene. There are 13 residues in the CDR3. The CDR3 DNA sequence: TGTGCCAGCAGCCCAGGGGGGATCTATGGCTACACCTTC. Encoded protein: CASSPGGIYGYTF.

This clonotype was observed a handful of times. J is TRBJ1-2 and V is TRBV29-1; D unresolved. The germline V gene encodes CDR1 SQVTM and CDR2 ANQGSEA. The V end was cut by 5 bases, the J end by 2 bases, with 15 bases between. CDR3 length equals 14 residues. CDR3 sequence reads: CSVLSQTLNYGYTF. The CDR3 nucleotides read TGCAGCGTTCTCTCTCAGACGCTCAACTATGGCTACACCTTC. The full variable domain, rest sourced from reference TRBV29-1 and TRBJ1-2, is SAVISQKPSRDICQRGTSLTIQCQVDSQVTMMFWYRQQPGQSLTLIATANQGSEATYESGFVIDKFPISRPNLTFSTLTVSNMSPEDSSIYLCSVLSQTLNYGYTFGSGTRLTVV.

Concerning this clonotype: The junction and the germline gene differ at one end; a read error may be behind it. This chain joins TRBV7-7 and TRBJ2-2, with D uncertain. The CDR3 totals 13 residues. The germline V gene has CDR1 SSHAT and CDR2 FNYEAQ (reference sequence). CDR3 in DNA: TGTGCTAGCAGCGAAGGGTACACCGGGGAGCTGTTTTTT. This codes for CASSEGYTGELFF. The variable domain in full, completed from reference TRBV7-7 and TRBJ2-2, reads GAGVSQSPRYKVTKRGQDVTLRCDPISSHATLYWYQQALGQGPEFLTYFNYEAQPDKSGLPSDRFSAERPEGSISTLTIQRTEQRDSAMYRCASSEGYTGELFFGEGSRLTVL.

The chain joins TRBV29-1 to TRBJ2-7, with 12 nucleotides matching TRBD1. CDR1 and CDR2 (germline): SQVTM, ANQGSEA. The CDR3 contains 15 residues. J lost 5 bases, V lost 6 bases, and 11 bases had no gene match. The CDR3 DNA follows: TGCAGCGTCGGGACAGGGGGCCGTCCTGCCCACGAGCAGTACTTC. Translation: CSVGTGGRPAHEQYF.

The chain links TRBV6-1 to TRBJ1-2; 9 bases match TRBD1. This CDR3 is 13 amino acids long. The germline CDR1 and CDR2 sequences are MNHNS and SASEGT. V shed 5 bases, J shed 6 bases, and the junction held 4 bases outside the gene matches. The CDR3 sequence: CASSPDRGHGYTF. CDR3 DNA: TGTGCCAGCAGTCCGGACAGGGGTCATGGCTACACCTTC.

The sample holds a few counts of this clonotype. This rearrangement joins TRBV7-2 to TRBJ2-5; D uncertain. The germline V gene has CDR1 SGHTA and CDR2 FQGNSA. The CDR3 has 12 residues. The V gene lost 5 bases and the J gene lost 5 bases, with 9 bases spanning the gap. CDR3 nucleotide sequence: TGTGCCAGCAGCCCGATTCTGGAGACCCAGTACTTC. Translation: CASSPILETQYF.

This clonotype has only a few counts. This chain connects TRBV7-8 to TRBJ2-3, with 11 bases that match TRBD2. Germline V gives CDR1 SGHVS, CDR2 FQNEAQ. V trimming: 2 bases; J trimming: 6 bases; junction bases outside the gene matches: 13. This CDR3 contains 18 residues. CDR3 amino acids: CASSLYWVAGGPRDTQYF. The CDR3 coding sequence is TGTGCCAGCAGCTTATACTGGGTAGCGGGAGGGCCGCGGGATACGCAGTATTTT.

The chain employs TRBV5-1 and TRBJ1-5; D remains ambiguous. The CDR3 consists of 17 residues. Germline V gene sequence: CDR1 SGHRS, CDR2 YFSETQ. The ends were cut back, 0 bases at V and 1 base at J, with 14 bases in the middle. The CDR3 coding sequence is TGCGCCAGCAGCTTGGCCCCCGGGCGCGGAAGCAATCAGCCCCAGCATTTT. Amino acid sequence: CASSLAPGRGSNQPQHF. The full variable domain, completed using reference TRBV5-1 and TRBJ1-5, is KAGVTQTPRYLIKTRGQQVTLSCSPISGHRSVSWYQQTPGQGLQFLFEYFSETQRNKGNFPGRFSGRQFSNSRSEMNVSTLELGDSALYLCASSLAPGRGSNQPQHFGDGTRLSIL.

The CDR3 DNA follows: TGTGCCAGCAGCCTCCAGAGAGGGCTAGCGGGATTGGAGACCCAGTACTTC. This translates into CASSLQRGLAGLETQYF. The chain joins TRBV11-2 to TRBJ2-5, with 9 bases matching TRBD2. Germline V gives CDR1 SGHAT, CDR2 FQNNGV. The CDR3 loop spans 17 amino acids. Trimming removed 5 bases from V and 5 bases from J; junction bases left unmatched: 15.

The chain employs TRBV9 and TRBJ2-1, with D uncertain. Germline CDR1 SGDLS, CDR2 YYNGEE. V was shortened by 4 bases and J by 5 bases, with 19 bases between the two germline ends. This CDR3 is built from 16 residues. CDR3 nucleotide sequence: TGTGCCAGCAGCTCAGGCCCCACCCGCATCAACAATGAGCAGTTCTTC. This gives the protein CASSSGPTRINNEQFF.

This CDR3 is CASRPGLAGAVAQYF. CDR3 coding DNA: TGTGCCAGCAGGCCGGGACTAGCGGGGGCCGTTGCCCAGTACTTC. V gene TRBV5-5 combines with J gene TRBJ2-5, with 14 positions matching TRBD2. Trimming cost V 5 bases and J 9 bases; bases outside gene matches: 9. Germline CDR1 reads SGHKS; CDR2 reads YYEKEE (reference sequence). The CDR3 contains 15 residues. Drawing the rest from reference TRBV5-5 and TRBJ2-5, the complete variable domain is DAGVTQSPTHLIKTRGQQVTLRCSPISGHKSVSWYQQVLGQGPQFIFQYYEKEERGRGNFPDRFSARQFPNYSSELNVNALLLGDSALYLCASRPGLAGAVAQYFGPGTRLLVL.